The present T cell receptor (beta chain) was sequenced within a study of OX40 agonist ivuxolimab in advanced cancers. For the study at large: Participants averaged roughly 60 years of age (range roughly 20 to 90) and were around 80% male. Overall study findings and caveats: Expanded clones belonging to CD8+ T cells outnumbered, on average, those of CD4+.

The CDR3 runs to 17 residues. The germline V gene encodes CDR1 ENHRY and CDR2 SYGVKD. Trimming removed 4 bases at V and 0 bases at J, with 13 bases between. In regard to this clone: Its antigen is unidentified.

The protocol was immunoSEQ multiplex PCR, while the TCRdb copy is restricted to in-frame clones and leaves out a portion. Of about 80,000 clones in the sample, just under 85% were seen once. Specimen: CD4+ or CD8+ T cells sorted from blood, collected in a trial of the OX40 agonist ivuxolimab. This rearrangement joins TRBV10-3 to TRBJ2-6; TRBD2 might be the D (6 bases). The source of this sequence is an adult with an advanced solid tumor such as melanoma, head and neck, liver or kidney cancer. CDR3 sequence reads: CAISGNSGVSGANVLTF. For the CDR3, the DNA is TGTGCCATCAGTGGAAATAGCGGAGTCTCTGGGGCCAACGTCCTGACTTTC.